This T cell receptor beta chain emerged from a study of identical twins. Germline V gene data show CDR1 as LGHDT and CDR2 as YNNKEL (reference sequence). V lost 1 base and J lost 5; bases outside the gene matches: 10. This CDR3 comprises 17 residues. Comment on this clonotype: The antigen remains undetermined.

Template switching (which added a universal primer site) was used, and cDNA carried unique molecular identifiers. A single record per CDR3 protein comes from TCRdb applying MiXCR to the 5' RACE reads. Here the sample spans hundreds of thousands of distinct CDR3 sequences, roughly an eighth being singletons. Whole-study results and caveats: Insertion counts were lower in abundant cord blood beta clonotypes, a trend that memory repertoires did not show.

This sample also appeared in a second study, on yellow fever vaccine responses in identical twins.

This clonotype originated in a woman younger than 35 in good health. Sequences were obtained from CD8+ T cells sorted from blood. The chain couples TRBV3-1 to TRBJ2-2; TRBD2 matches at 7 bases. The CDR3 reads CASSQVGRAELTGELFF. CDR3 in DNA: TGTGCCAGCAGCCAAGTTGGGAGGGCCGAACTTACCGGGGAGCTGTTTTTT.